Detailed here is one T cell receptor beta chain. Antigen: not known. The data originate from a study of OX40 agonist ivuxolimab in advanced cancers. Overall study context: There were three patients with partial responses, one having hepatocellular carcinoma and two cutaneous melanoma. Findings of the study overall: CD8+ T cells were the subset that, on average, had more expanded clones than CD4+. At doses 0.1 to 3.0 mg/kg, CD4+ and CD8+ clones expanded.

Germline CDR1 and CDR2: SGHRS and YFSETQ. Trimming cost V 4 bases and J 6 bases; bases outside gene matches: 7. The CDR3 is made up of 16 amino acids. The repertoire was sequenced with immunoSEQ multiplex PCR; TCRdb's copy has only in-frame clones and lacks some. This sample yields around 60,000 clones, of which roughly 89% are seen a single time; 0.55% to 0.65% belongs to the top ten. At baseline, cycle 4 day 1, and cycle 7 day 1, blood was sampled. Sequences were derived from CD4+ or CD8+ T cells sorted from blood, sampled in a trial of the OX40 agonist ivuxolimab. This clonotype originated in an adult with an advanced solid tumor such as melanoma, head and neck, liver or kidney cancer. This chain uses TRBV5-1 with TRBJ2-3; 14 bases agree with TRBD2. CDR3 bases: TGCGCCAGCAGCATGCGACTAGCGGGAGGGACGGATACGCAGTATTTT. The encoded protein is CASSMRLAGGTDTQYF.